This TCR beta chain is from a study of blood T cell repertoires in COVID-19. About the study: Some COVID-19 samples were acute and others convalescent; all came from the United States, Italy and Spain.

Germline-derived CDR1 and CDR2 are GTSNPN and SVGIG (reference sequence). CDR3 length equals 14 residues. TCRdb keeps only in-frame clones here, not all; method: immunoSEQ multiplex PCR. The sample records 200,000 to 250,000 clones, around 89% being singletons. Turning to this clone: A read error may account for a junction end that differs from germline.

V usage is TRBV30 and J usage is TRBJ1-1, with 11 positions matching TRBD1. The sample was peripheral blood. The clonotype originates from a man aged 70 or older with acute or convalescent COVID-19. CDR3 sequence reads: CAWSSGQGAIPSSF. The DNA for the CDR3 is TGTGCCTGGAGCTCAGGACAGGGGGCCATTCCCTCATCCTTT.